This T cell receptor beta chain was obtained from a study of blood T cell repertoires in COVID-19. Study overall: The United States, Italy and Spain supplied acute and convalescent COVID-19 samples.

Sequenced by immunoSEQ multiplex PCR; TCRdb stores in-frame clones only, minus some. The table records around 230,000 clones, roughly 86% of them present only once. The TCR sequence derives from a middle-aged woman with acute COVID-19. The source material was PBMCs or T cells enriched from blood (not recorded which).

The CDR3 nucleotides are TGTGCCAGCAGCTTAGGACTTGATTATAGCACAGATACGCAGTATTTT. Translated: CASSLGLDYSTDTQYF. The V and J genes are TRBV7-3 and TRBJ2-3, with D possibly matching TRBD2 (5 bases). The CDR3 sequence is 16 residues long. Germline CDR1 reads SGHTA; CDR2 reads FQGTGA. V gave up 2 bases and J gave up 0 bases, with 12 bases separating them.